Listed below are T cell receptor beta chains from one sample, sequenced in a study of blood T cells in healthy people across ages. TCRdb analysed the 5' RACE reads with MiXCR anew, one entry per CDR3 protein. The data contain 700,000 or so distinct CDR3 sequences, about 43% of them singletons. The sample comprised blood. These receptors came from a man at least 80 years old in good health. Each CDR3 is given with its conserved first and last residue. D genes are given only for firm matches. The size field is filled for only some rows; it gives once, few, many or a size class.

abundance,j_gene,v_gene,d_gene,CDR3aa,CDR3nt
-,TRBJ2-1,TRBV28,TRBD1,CASSLRDRGRNEQFF,TGTGCCAGCAGTCTCCGGGACAGGGGGCGAAATGAGCAGTTCTTC
-,TRBJ1-4,TRBV5-1,TRBD1,CASSRGDSSNEKLFF,TGCGCCAGCAGCAGGGGGGACAGTAGTAATGAAAAACTGTTTTTT
-,TRBJ2-7,TRBV7-2,-,CASSLEKRTSPHEQYF,TGTGCCAGCAGCTTAGAGAAAAGGACCTCGCCCCACGAGCAGTACTTC
-,TRBJ2-1,TRBV25-1,-,CASSDPAGRNEQFF,TGTGCCAGCAGTGACCCCGCAGGGCGGAATGAGCAGTTCTTC
-,TRBJ2-4,TRBV6-5,-,CASSYSDPGGTEAQYF,TGTGCCAGCAGTTACTCGGATCCCGGAGGAACGGAGGCCCAGTACTTC
-,TRBJ2-6,TRBV7-2,TRBD2,CASSYSGGGSGANVLTF,TGTGCCAGCAGCTATAGCGGGGGGGGTTCTGGGGCCAACGTCCTGACTTTC
few,TRBJ1-2,TRBV10-3,-,CAAEPGEGPGGGYTF,TGTGCCGCCGAACCCGGAGAAGGGCCGGGGGGTGGCTACACCTTC
few,TRBJ1-6,TRBV6-2/TRBV6-3,TRBD1,CASSYSSKGTGRISSPLHF,TGTGCCAGCAGTTACTCGAGTAAAGGGACAGGGAGGATATCCTCACCCCTCCACTTT
once,TRBJ1-2,TRBV10-3,TRBD1,CAISLTGQGFIYGYTF,TGTGCCATCAGTCTCACCGGACAGGGGTTCATCTATGGCTACACCTTC
-,TRBJ2-7,TRBV2,TRBD2,CASSAGGGDYEQYF,TGTGCCAGCAGTGCCGGGGGGGGGGACTACGAGCAGTACTTC
few,TRBJ1-1,TRBV2,TRBD1,CASRLTGDRDTEAFF,TGTGCCAGCAGACTTACAGGGGATAGGGACACTGAAGCTTTCTTT
-,TRBJ1-2,TRBV4-1,TRBD1,CASNQVLGQGLYGYTF,TGCGCCAGCAACCAAGTGTTGGGACAGGGACTCTATGGCTACACCTTC
few,TRBJ2-3,TRBV11-2,-,CASSFNAPLRTDTQYF,TGTGCCAGCAGCTTTAACGCACCGCTCCGCACAGATACGCAGTATTTT
-,TRBJ1-2,TRBV27,-,CASSLYSLGEGGPNYGYTF,TGTGCCAGCAGTTTATATAGTCTCGGTGAGGGAGGCCCTAACTATGGCTACACCTTC
many,TRBJ2-5,TRBV3-1,TRBD2,CASSQATTSGTQETQYF,TGTGCCAGCAGCCAAGCGACGACTAGCGGGACCCAAGAGACCCAGTACTTC
-,TRBJ2-3,TRBV14,-,CANSPTRGTQYF,TGTGCCAACAGCCCCACTCGGGGTACGCAGTATTTT
few,TRBJ1-1,TRBV7-9,-,CASSLMETNTEAFF,TGTGCCAGCAGCTTAATGGAGACGAACACTGAAGCTTTCTTT
-,TRBJ2-3,TRBV10-3,TRBD2,CAIGTRDYLTKDTQYF,TGTGCCATCGGTACTCGGGACTACTTAACGAAGGATACGCAGTATTTT
-,TRBJ1-2,TRBV14,-,CASSPWTEEGYTF,TGTGCCAGCAGCCCCTGGACCGAGGAAGGCTACACCTTC
few,TRBJ2-5,TRBV7-6,TRBD2,CASSLAGGRAPETQYF,TGTGCCAGCAGCTTAGCAGGCGGGAGGGCCCCAGAGACCCAGTACTTC
-,TRBJ1-3,TRBV29-1,TRBD1,CSAMTGTASGNTIYF,TGCAGCGCTATGACAGGGACAGCCTCTGGAAACACCATATATTTT
-,TRBJ2-1,TRBV28,TRBD2,CASRLAGALNEQFF,TGTGCCAGCAGACTAGCGGGGGCCCTTAATGAGCAGTTCTTC
-,TRBJ2-1,TRBV11-2,TRBD2,CASSLSGGGARNEQFF,TGTGCCAGCAGCTTAAGCGGCGGGGGGGCGCGAAATGAGCAGTTCTTC
few,TRBJ1-5,TRBV3-1,-,CASSHGYSNQPQHF,TGTGCCAGCAGCCACGGATATAGCAATCAGCCCCAGCATTTT
-,TRBJ2-4,TRBV7-8,-,CASSLAALGGATKNIQYF,TGTGCCAGCAGCTTAGCGGCGCTGGGGGGGGCCACCAAAAACATTCAGTACTTC
-,TRBJ2-1,TRBV3-1,-,CASSQVSGEQFF,TGTGCCAGCAGCCAAGTAAGTGGTGAGCAGTTCTTC
many,TRBJ2-4,TRBV28,-,CASRTDSGNIQYF,TGTGCCAGCAGAACCGACAGTGGGAACATTCAGTACTTC
-,TRBJ1-5,TRBV6-1,-,CASRDHGAASNQPQHF,TGTGCCAGCAGGGACCATGGGGCCGCTAGCAATCAGCCCCAGCATTTT
-,TRBJ2-7,TRBV6-4,TRBD2,CASSKGGSSYNEQYF,TGTGCCAGCAGTAAAGGCGGGAGCTCCTACAATGAGCAGTACTTC
few,TRBJ2-7,TRBV2,-,CASSVGGTSYEQYF,TGTGCCAGCAGTGTAGGTGGCACCTCCTACGAGCAGTACTTC
few,TRBJ2-3,TRBV2,-,CASSGWKRGADTQYF,TGTGCCAGCAGTGGTTGGAAGCGTGGGGCAGATACGCAGTATTTT
-,TRBJ2-1,TRBV7-6,TRBD1,CASSPTTGTGDREQFF,TGTGCCAGCAGCCCCACCACCGGGACAGGGGACCGTGAGCAGTTCTTC